This T cell receptor beta chain comes out of a study of beta chain features in type 1 diabetes (dated by TCRdb to the late 2010s). Background on the whole study: Patients and healthy donors did not differ in mean age, gender distribution, total cell number or subset yield. Regulatory and stem cell-like memory subsets were obtained from only 8 patients and about 8 healthy donors, while naive and central memory subsets were obtained from all 30 or so donors. The study compared the TCRB repertoires of sorted circulating CD4+ T cell subsets in recently diagnosed type 1 diabetes patients with those in matched healthy donors. A total of 90 million to 120 million sorted cells were examined across all samples, and a strong correlation was observed between cell number per subset and RNA yield. Study-level results and caveats: Naive, central memory and regulatory TCRB repertoires appeared to be more alike among patients than among healthy donors. Because cDNA was sequenced instead of genomic DNA, highly expressing activated cells could be over-represented, though the groups showed no difference in activation or CD3 levels. Shorter templates might be favored by PCR, yet because patient and control samples were amplified and corrected together, any such skew would affect both groups equally. Fewer insertions and more nucleotide deletions at VDJ recombination sites were observed in patients with type 1 diabetes, implying thymic rearrangement abnormalities. Because small numbers of individuals were included in the HLA sub-analyses, any influence of HLA type on TCRB rearrangement was left unresolved. Type 1 diabetes patients showed a moderate but significant shortening of TCRB CDR3 length in all four CD4+ subsets.

From each donor, a single peripheral blood sample of approximately 120 mL on average was drawn into heparinised tubes. A BD FACSAria II was used to sort naive, central memory, regulatory and stem cell-like memory CD4+ T cells with a panel that included CD45RO, CCR7, CD25, CD127, CD95 and CD27. Purity was above 98% for every sorted population. PBMCs were isolated right away by Lymphoprep density gradient centrifugation and were stained directly, without culture. So that batch effects would be minimized, each experiment stained and sorted samples in pairs, pairing one healthy donor with one patient. The sample holds a few counts of this clone. Its antigen is not yet known. Nothing much larger sits one base from this clone, and base qualities are not available. The entire amount of isolated RNA was reverse transcribed using the High Capacity cDNA Reverse Transcription Kit, so the sequenced TCRB transcripts were expressed ones. Deep immunoSEQ sequencing was applied to naive, central memory and regulatory T cell samples, giving an average of roughly 3.5 million total reads per sample. After sorted cells were lysed in RLT buffer, RNA was extracted with DNase-treated RNeasy Micro or Mini kits, with the choice depending on cell number. Each cell subset was processed on its own to prevent cross-contamination, while patient and healthy donor samples were processed together. The immunoSEQ multiplex PCR was used to amplify TCRB sequences from cDNA, yielding 87-bp fragments that span the CDR3 region. Amplicons were sequenced on the Illumina HiSeq platform. The authors processed their data as follows. Synthetic template baselines were used to correct PCR bias computationally, reads within Hamming distance 2 were collapsed together, and singletons that could not be merged were discarded. Reads were aligned to IMGT to assign V, D and J genes, CDR3 length, and insertions or deletions at six rearrangement sites. Within each subset, clonotype counts were normalized to sorted cell number, after which true diversity and Gini coefficients were computed with the tcR R package. The overlap coefficient, calculated on TCRB nucleotide sequences, was used to measure repertoire sharing. As a proxy for the pre-selection repertoire, out-of-frame TCRB sequences from naive cells were analyzed. TCRdb took over this immuneACCESS table, retaining in-frame rearrangements with V and J assigned. Such tables are incomplete; in checked studies, under half of the missing clones stem from an unresolved V gene, and the remainder is unexplained. The DNA was the basis for D and trimming; V, J and clone size are from that table. The sample table records more than 300,000 clones; around 12% of these occur just once. The top ten constitute more than 0.015% of the sample.

CDR1 MDHEN and CDR2 SYDVKM are derived from the germline V gene. From the cysteine up to the phenylalanine, the CDR3 has a length of 13 residues. The kept DNA is CDR3 alone, 39 bases in frame from the first base. The sequenced sample was naive CD4+ T cells from blood. The cell subset or site tag for this specimen amounts to: true naive CD4+ T cells. This TCR derives from a man in his late teens or twenties in good health. The chain uses TRBV28 and TRBJ2-5, with a weak D call of TRBD1 (5 bases match). TRBJ2-7 explains the end of the DNA better; the J call may be wrong. The bases are TGTGCCAGCAGTTCCGCAGGGATCTACGAGCAGTACTTC. It is translated as CASSSAGIYEQYF.